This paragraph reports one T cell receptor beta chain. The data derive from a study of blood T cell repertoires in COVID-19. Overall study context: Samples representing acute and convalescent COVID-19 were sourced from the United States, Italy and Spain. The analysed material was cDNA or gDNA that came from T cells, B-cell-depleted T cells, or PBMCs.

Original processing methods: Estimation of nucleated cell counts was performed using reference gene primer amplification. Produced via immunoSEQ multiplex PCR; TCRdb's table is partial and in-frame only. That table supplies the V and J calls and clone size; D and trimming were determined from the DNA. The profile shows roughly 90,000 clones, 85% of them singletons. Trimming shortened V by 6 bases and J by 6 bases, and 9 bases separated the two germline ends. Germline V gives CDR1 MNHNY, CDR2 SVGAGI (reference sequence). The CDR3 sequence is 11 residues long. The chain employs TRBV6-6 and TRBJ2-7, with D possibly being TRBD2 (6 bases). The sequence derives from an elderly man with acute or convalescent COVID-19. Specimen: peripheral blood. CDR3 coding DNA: TGTGCCAGCAGCGAGCGGGTCGAGCAGTACTTC. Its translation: CASSERVEQYF.